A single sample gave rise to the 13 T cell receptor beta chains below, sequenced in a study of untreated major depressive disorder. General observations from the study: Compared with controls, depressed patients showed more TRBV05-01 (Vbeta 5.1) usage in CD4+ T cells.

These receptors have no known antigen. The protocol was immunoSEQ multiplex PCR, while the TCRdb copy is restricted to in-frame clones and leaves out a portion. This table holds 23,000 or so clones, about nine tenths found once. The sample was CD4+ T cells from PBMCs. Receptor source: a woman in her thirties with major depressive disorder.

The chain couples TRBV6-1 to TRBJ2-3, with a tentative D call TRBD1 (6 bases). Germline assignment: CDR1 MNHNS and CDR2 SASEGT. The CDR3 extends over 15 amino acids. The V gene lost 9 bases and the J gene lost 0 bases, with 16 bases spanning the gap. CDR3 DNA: TGTGCCAGTCCCGCAACAGGGTCTAGCACAGATACGCAGTATTTT. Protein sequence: CASPATGSSTDTQYF.

CDR3 in amino acids: CASSLAWGLAGGTDTQYF. Here the CDR3 DNA reads TGTGCCAGCAGCTTAGCGTGGGGACTAGCGGGGGGCACAGATACGCAGTATTTT. The chain links TRBV7-9 to TRBJ2-3, with TRBD2 matching 14 bases. The CDR3 runs 18 residues. V was clipped by 0 bases and J by 1 base; unmatched bases: 3. CDR1 and CDR2 (germline): SEHNR, FQNEAQ (reference sequence). The full variable domain, in which reference TRBV7-9 and TRBJ2-3 provide the parts outside the CDR3, is DTGVSQNPRHKITKRGQNVTFRCDPISEHNRLYWYRQTLGQGPEFLTYFQNEAQLEKSRLLSDRFSAERPKGSFSTLEIQRTEQGDSAMYLCASSLAWGLAGGTDTQYFGPGTRLTVL.

This chain's CDR3 is CASSFSSGRQETQYF. CDR3 DNA sequence: TGCGCCAGCAGCTTCTCCAGCGGGAGACAAGAGACCCAGTACTTC. The chain combines TRBV5-1 with TRBJ2-5, with 8 bases that match TRBD2. Germline assignment: CDR1 SGHRS and CDR2 YFSETQ. J was trimmed by 2 bases and V by 2 bases; bases with no gene match: 5. The CDR3 runs 15 residues.

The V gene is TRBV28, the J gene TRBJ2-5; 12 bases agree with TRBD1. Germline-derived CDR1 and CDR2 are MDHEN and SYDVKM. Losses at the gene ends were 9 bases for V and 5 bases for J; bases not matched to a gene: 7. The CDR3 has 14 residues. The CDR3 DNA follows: TGTGCCAGTACCGGGACAGGGGGCTTTGAGACCCAGTACTTC. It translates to CASTGTGGFETQYF.

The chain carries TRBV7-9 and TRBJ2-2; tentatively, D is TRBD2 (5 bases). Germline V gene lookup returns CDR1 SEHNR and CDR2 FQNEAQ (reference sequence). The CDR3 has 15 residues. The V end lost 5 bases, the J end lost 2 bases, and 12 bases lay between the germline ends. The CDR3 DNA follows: TGTGCCAGCAGCCGGGCCACTAGTAACACCGGGGAGCTGTTTTTT. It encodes CASSRATSNTGELFF.

CDR3 loop: CASSLASGFTGELFF. The DNA of the CDR3 is TGTGCCAGCAGCTTAGCTTCTGGCTTTACCGGGGAGCTGTTTTTT. The chain links TRBV7-2 to TRBJ2-2; D ambiguous. Germline V gene sequence: CDR1 SGHTA, CDR2 FQGNSA. There are 15 residues in the CDR3. Trimming took off 0 bases at V and 5 bases at J, with 10 bases between the two ends. Full variable domain (missing parts from reference TRBV7-2 and TRBJ2-2): GAGVSQSPSNKVTEKGKDVELRCDPISGHTALYWYRQSLGQGLEFLIYFQGNSAPDKSGLPSDRFSAERTGGSVSTLTIQRTQQEDSAVYLCASSLASGFTGELFFGEGSRLTVL.

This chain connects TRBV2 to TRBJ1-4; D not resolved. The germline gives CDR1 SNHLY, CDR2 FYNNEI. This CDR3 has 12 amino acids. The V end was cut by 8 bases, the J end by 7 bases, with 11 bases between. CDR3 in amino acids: CASVAGAEKLFF. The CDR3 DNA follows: TGTGCCAGCGTTGCAGGAGCTGAAAAACTGTTTTTT.

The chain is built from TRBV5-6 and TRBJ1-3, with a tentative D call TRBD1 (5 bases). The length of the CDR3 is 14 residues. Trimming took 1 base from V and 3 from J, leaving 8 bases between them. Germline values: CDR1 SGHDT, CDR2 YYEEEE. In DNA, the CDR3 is TGTGCCAGCAGCTTGAGGGACCGTGGAAACACCATATATTTT. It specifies CASSLRDRGNTIYF.

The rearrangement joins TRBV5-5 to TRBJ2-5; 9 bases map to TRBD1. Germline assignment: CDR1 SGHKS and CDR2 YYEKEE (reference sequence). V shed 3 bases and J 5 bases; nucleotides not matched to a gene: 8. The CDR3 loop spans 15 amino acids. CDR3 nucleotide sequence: TGTGCCAGCAGCTACCGGGACAGGGAAGTTGAGACCCAGTACTTC. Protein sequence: CASSYRDREVETQYF.

CDR3 DNA sequence: TGTGCCAGCAGTAGCCTTAACAGTGGCTACACCTTC. It is translated as CASSSLNSGYTF. The rearrangement joins TRBV27 to TRBJ1-2, with no clear D. V lost 5 bases and J 7 bases, leaving 11 bases between the germline ends. CDR3 length: 12 amino acids. The germline V gene encodes CDR1 MNHEY and CDR2 SMNVEV (reference sequence).

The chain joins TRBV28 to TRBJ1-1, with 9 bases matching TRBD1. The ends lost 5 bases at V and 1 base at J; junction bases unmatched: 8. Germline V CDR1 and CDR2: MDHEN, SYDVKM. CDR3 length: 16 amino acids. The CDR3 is CASSDTRDRENTEAFF. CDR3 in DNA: TGTGCCAGCAGTGACACCCGGGACAGGGAGAACACTGAAGCTTTCTTT.

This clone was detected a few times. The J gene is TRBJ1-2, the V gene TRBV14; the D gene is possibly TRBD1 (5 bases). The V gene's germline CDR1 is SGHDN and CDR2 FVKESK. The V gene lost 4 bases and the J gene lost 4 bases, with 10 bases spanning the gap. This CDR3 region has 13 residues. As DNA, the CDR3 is TGTGCCAGCAGCCGGGACCTGGGCTATGGCTACACCTTC. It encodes CASSRDLGYGYTF.

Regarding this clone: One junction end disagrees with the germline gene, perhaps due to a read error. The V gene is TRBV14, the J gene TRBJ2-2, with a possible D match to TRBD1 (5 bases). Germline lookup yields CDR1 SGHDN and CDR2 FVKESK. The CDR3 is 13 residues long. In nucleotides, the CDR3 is TGTGCCAGCAACCAAGGGGCCCCCGGGGAGCTGTTTTTT. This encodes CASNQGAPGELFF. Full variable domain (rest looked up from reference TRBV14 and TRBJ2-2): EAGVTQFPSHSVIEKGQTVTLRCDPISGHDNLYWYRRVMGKEIKFLLHFVKESKQDESGMPNNRFLAERTGGTYSTLKVQPAELEDSGVYFCASNQGAPGELFFGEGSRLTVL.